A single sample is the source of the 21 T cell receptor beta chains below, sequenced in a study of Graves' ophthalmopathy and Graves' hyperthyroidism. Amplified material comprised TCR beta CDR3 regions derived from RNA transcripts. A first-round RT-PCR used HTBI primers, followed by a second-round multiplex PCR. TCRdb itself ran the multiplex PCR reads through MiXCR, one entry per CDR3 protein. This table holds 400,000 to 450,000 distinct CDR3 sequences, more than 20% found once. The sample taken for sequencing was peripheral blood. All receptors derive from a young woman with stable Graves' hyperthyroidism.

This clonotype was detected only a few times. This chain joins TRBV28 and TRBJ2-5, with TRBD2 as a possible D gene (5 bases). Trimming took 10 bases from V and 5 from J, leaving 20 bases between them. The V gene's germline CDR1 is MDHEN and CDR2 SYDVKM. This CDR3 contains 14 residues. CDR3 sequence reads: CATAQPGNPETQYF. The DNA of the CDR3 is TGTGCCACCGCGCAGCCGGGGAATCCGGAGACCCAGTACTTC.

This chain connects TRBV6-1 to TRBJ2-2, with a tentative D call TRBD2 (6 bases). V lost 6 bases and J 2 bases, leaving 19 bases between the germline ends. Germline values: CDR1 MNHNS, CDR2 SASEGT. The length of the CDR3 is 17 residues. The CDR3 spells CASRQDSRGGNTGELFF. The CDR3 DNA follows: TGTGCCAGCAGGCAAGACAGTAGGGGAGGAAACACCGGGGAGCTGTTTTTT.

This clonotype came up many times. The rearrangement joins TRBV29-1 to TRBJ2-7, with TRBD1 matching 8 bases. Germline V CDR1 and CDR2: SQVTM, ANQGSEA. V lost 6 bases, J lost 3 bases, and 13 bases stayed unmatched. The CDR3 loop spans 15 amino acids. CDR3 nucleotide sequence: TGCAGCGTCCACGGGGAACTTGGACAGGGCTACGAGCAGTACTTC. Translating gives CSVHGELGQGYEQYF.

This clonotype was seen repeatedly, ten times or more. The chain uses TRBV15 and TRBJ2-2; D is unclear. Looked up from germline, CDR1 is LNHNV and CDR2 is YYDKDF (reference sequence). The CDR3 has 15 amino acids. V dropped 0 bases and J dropped 7 bases, with 12 bases sitting between them. The CDR3 is CATSREAGLHGELFF. In DNA form, the CDR3 reads TGTGCCACCAGCAGAGAAGCAGGCCTTCACGGGGAGCTGTTTTTT.

This clonotype was seen many times. V gene TRBV24-1 combines with J gene TRBJ2-2, with D possibly being TRBD2 (6 bases). V lost 0 bases and J lost 5, with 15 bases in between. There are 17 residues in the CDR3. Germline V gene data show CDR1 as KGHDR and CDR2 as SFDVKD. The CDR3 DNA reads TGTGCCACCAGTGATTTGACCCCGGGACTTCAAACCGGGGAGCTGTTTTTT. Protein sequence: CATSDLTPGLQTGELFF.

This clonotype occurred a few times. The chain couples TRBV30 to TRBJ1-2; no firm D call. The germline V and J ends were trimmed by 4 bases and 8 bases, with 14 bases remaining between them. The germline CDR1 and CDR2 sequences are GTSNPN and SVGIG (reference sequence). The CDR3 spans 12 residues. CDR3 protein: CAWTRPHRGYTF. The CDR3 nucleotides are TGTGCCTGGACCCGGCCTCATAGGGGCTACACCTTC.

About this clonotype: Since a much larger clone is just one base distant, this may be a read error. The chain combines TRBV12-3 or TRBV12-4 with TRBJ2-7, with 7 bases identical to TRBD1. CDR3 length equals 13 residues. Here the CDR3 reads CVSSPTGNYEQYF. For the CDR3, the DNA is TGTGTCAGCAGTCCGACAGGGAACTACGAGCAGTACTTC.

The table lists this clonotype with many counts. The V and J genes are TRBV6-2 or TRBV6-3 and TRBJ2-5; TRBD2 matches at 7 bases. The germline V gene has CDR1 MNHEY and CDR2 SVGEGT. Losses at the gene ends were 6 bases for V and 5 bases for J; bases not matched to a gene: 6. The CDR3 runs to 13 residues. For the CDR3, the DNA is TGTGCCAGCAGCCCGGCAGCGGGGGAGACCCAGTACTTC. This gives the protein CASSPAAGETQYF.

Many counts were recorded for this clonotype. The chain is built from TRBV24-1 and TRBJ2-7, with a weak D call TRBD1 (6 bases). The CDR3 extends over 12 amino acids. V was shortened by 3 bases and J by 6 bases, with 8 bases between the two germline ends. Germline V gene data show CDR1 as KGHDR and CDR2 as SFDVKD. DNA for the CDR3: TGTGCCACCAGTGATGAAGGGGGCGAGCAGTACTTC. Translating gives CATSDEGGEQYF.

This clonotype was recorded many times. The rearrangement joins TRBV20-1 to TRBJ1-1; a weak D match, TRBD1 (6 bases). CDR3 size: 15 residues. V lost 0 bases, J lost 3 bases, and 14 bases lay in between. CDR1 is DFQATT and CDR2 is SNEGSKA in the germline V gene (reference sequence). CDR3 region: CSARDPSGADTEAFF. As DNA, the CDR3 is TGCAGTGCTAGAGACCCATCGGGGGCAGACACTGAAGCTTTCTTT.

This clonotype has at least ten counts. The chain is built from TRBV6-1 and TRBJ1-5; 10 bases fit TRBD1. The ends lost 4 bases at V and 3 bases at J; junction bases unmatched: 3. CDR1 is MNHNS, CDR2 SASEGT, per germline. The CDR3 covers 15 residues. CDR3 residues: CASSGDRGSNQPQHF. CDR3 nucleotides: TGTGCCAGCAGTGGGGACAGGGGATCCAATCAGCCCCAGCATTTT.

The sample holds many counts of this clonotype. The chain couples TRBV7-2 to TRBJ2-2; 8 nucleotides match TRBD1. This CDR3 has 16 amino acids. Germline loops: CDR1 SGHTA, CDR2 FQGNSA. V was clipped by 1 base and J by 3 bases; unmatched bases: 4. The CDR3 is CASSLGQGAYTGELFF. The CDR3 DNA reads TGTGCCAGCAGCTTAGGGCAGGGGGCGTACACCGGGGAGCTGTTTTTT.

This clonotype was seen many times. V is TRBV6-2 or TRBV6-3 and J is TRBJ2-6; TRBD2 aligns across 7 bases. Germline-derived CDR1 and CDR2 are MNHEY and SVGEGT. This CDR3 has 19 amino acids. The junction had 16 bases not matched to a gene; V was cut back by 6 bases and J by 2 bases. CDR3 in amino acids: CASSGTSGAGDAGANVLTF. The CDR3 DNA follows: TGTGCCAGCAGCGGGACCTCTGGGGCGGGAGACGCTGGGGCCAACGTCCTGACTTTC.

This clonotype was observed a single time. The chain couples TRBV4-1 to TRBJ1-1; 9 nucleotides line up with TRBD1. Germline lookup yields CDR1 MGHRA and CDR2 YSYEKL. The CDR3 is 13 residues long. J was trimmed by 5 bases and V by 10 bases; bases with no gene match: 8. The chain's CDR3 is CATSLGTGTEAFF. CDR3 coding DNA: TGCGCCACCTCATTAGGGACAGGGACTGAAGCTTTCTTT.

The chain couples TRBV6-1 to TRBJ2-2, with TRBD2 matching over 7 bases. The CDR3 length is 12 residues. The junction had 5 bases not matched to a gene; V was cut back by 10 bases and J by 6 bases. The germline gives CDR1 MNHNS, CDR2 SASEGT. The CDR3 here is CATLGGSGELFF. The CDR3 DNA follows: TGTGCCACGCTGGGGGGGTCCGGGGAGCTGTTTTTT.

This clonotype was found many times. The CDR3 protein is CSAIGLAGYGTDTQYF. The CDR3 DNA reads TGCAGTGCTATCGGACTAGCGGGATACGGCACAGATACGCAGTATTTT. The gene calls are TRBV20-1 and TRBJ2-3; the match to TRBD2 covers 12 bases. Germline CDR1 and CDR2: DFQATT and SNEGSKA (reference sequence). Trimming at V came to 4 bases and at J to 1 base, leaving 6 bases not matched to a gene. This CDR3 is 16 amino acids long.

This clonotype was observed many times. The chain is built from TRBV28 and TRBJ2-4; D tentatively fits TRBD1 or TRBD2 (6 bases each). This CDR3 is built from 15 residues. V was shortened by 5 bases and J by 10 bases, with 21 bases between the two germline ends. CDR1 and CDR2 (germline): MDHEN, SYDVKM. The CDR3 bases are TGTGCCAGCAGTCCCGGGGGCTCATTTCTGGGGATTCAGTACTTC. It translates to CASSPGGSFLGIQYF.

This clonotype was picked up many times. The chain joins TRBV9 to TRBJ1-6; unclear D gene. In germline, CDR1 is SGDLS, CDR2 YYNGEE. The CDR3 has 15 amino acids. Deletions cut 5 bases from V and 3 bases from J, with 12 bases between. The CDR3 loop reads CASRPGRIYNSPLHF. The CDR3 region has the DNA TGTGCCAGCAGGCCCGGACGGATCTATAATTCACCCCTCCACTTT.

This clonotype was seen at least ten times. The chain joins TRBV7-2 to TRBJ2-7; D is unclear. The CDR3 totals 11 residues. V lost 5 bases and J 6 bases, leaving 8 bases between the germline ends. Germline CDR1 is SGHTA and CDR2 is FQGNSA. The chain's CDR3 is CASSPLSEQYF. CDR3 DNA: TGTGCCAGCAGCCCCCTGTCCGAGCAGTACTTC.

This clonotype was found a few times. The J gene is TRBJ2-7, the V gene TRBV6-1; perhaps TRBD2 as D (5 bases). Per the germline V gene, CDR1 is MNHNS and CDR2 is SASEGT. The ends were cut back, 11 bases at V and 5 bases at J, with 10 bases in the middle. CDR3 size: 10 residues. The CDR3 DNA reads TGTGCCGTCGGGATTAACGAGCAGTACTTC. The encoded protein is CAVGINEQYF.

This clonotype occurred many times. CDR3 loop: CASSPGGPTYEQYF. Written as DNA, the CDR3 is TGTGCCAGCAGTCCCGGGGGTCCCACCTACGAGCAGTACTTC. V usage is TRBV6-4 and J usage is TRBJ2-7, with a weak D call TRBD2 (6 bases). In germline, CDR1 is MRHNA, CDR2 SNTAGT. The CDR3 extends over 14 amino acids. Deletions cut 5 bases from V and 2 bases from J, with 13 bases between.